This T cell receptor beta chain was profiled in a study of blood T cell repertoires in COVID-19. About the research overall: The analysed material was cDNA or gDNA that came from T cells, B-cell-depleted T cells, or PBMCs.

The CDR3 loop spans 14 amino acids. CDR1 is LGHDT, CDR2 YNNKEL, per germline (reference sequence). V was shortened by 0 bases and J by 6 bases, with 11 bases between the two germline ends. As processed by the authors: Amplification with reference gene primers provided the estimates of nucleated cell counts. Clones were read by immunoSEQ multiplex PCR, and TCRdb kept only the in-frame ones, dropping some. Clonal size and the V and J genes are those of that table, whereas D and trimming came from the DNA. The sample gives some 220,000 clones, approximately 84% of which show up once; about 2.9% is in the top ten.

Sequencing was performed on peripheral blood. The receptor comes from a woman younger than 45 who had recovered from COVID-19. The chain couples TRBV3-1 (or the pseudogene TRBV3-2) to TRBJ1-1; D might be TRBD1 (5 bases). CDR3 sequence (DNA): TGTGCCAGCAGCCAAGAAGGTGGCAGGGCTGAAGCTTTCTTT. Its protein product is CASSQEGGRAEAFF.